This TCR beta chain was identified in a study of cytomegalovirus exposure and HLA in healthy donors. Findings and limits, study-wide: Clonal expansion, a later analysis showed, was greater in HLA-associated TCR beta chains than in equally common others.

This CDR3 has 12 amino acids. CDR1 and CDR2 from the germline V gene are KGHSH and LQKENI. Trimming stripped 6 bases from V and 4 bases from J, with 10 bases between. As regards this clone: Its specificity is unknown.

Amplification used 60 Vbeta primers and 13 Jbeta primers. TCRdb's copy holds only in-frame clones and misses some; the assay was immunoSEQ multiplex PCR. Among about 120,000 clones listed, about 76% were seen once. Input material: PBMCs. The chain has TRBV18 and TRBJ2-7; tentative D call: TRBD1 (5 bases). The TCR originated in a man aged 55 to 70 in good health and CMV-seropositive. The CDR3 bases are TGTGCCAGCTCGGGCACAGGTTACGAGCAGTACTTC. Protein product: CASSGTGYEQYF.